These 22 T cell receptor beta chains were sequenced from one sample in a study of cytomegalovirus exposure and HLA in healthy donors. The PCR employed 60 Vbeta primers together with 13 Jbeta primers. The protocol was immunoSEQ multiplex PCR, while the TCRdb copy is restricted to in-frame clones and leaves out a portion. The table has approximately 150,000 clones, around four fifths seen once. Specimen: PBMCs. The receptors come from a woman aged 55-69 years in good health and CMV-seropositive.

On this clone itself: One junction end disagrees with the germline gene, perhaps due to a read error. This CDR3 reads CASSLVWRAAVSTDTQYF. The CDR3 nucleotides read TGTGCCAGCAGCTTAGTTTGGCGAGCGGCCGTTAGCACAGATACGCAATATTTT. The gene calls are TRBV7-2 and TRBJ2-3; weak D call: TRBD2 (5 bases). Looked up from germline, CDR1 is SGHTA and CDR2 is FQGNSA. CDR3 size: 18 residues.

The rearrangement links TRBV7-3 to TRBJ2-3; TRBD2 is a possible D gene (6 bases). From germline, CDR1 is SGHTA and CDR2 FQGTGA. This CDR3 has 15 residues. The V end was cut by 4 bases, the J end by 2 bases, with 13 bases between. The DNA for the CDR3 is TGTGCCAGCAGCTCGAACATAGCGGCCACAGATACGCAGTATTTT. Protein product: CASSSNIAATDTQYF. Drawing the rest from reference TRBV7-3 and TRBJ2-3, the complete variable domain is GAGVSQTPSNKVTEKGKYVELRCDPISGHTALYWYRQSLGQGPEFLIYFQGTGAADDSGLPNDRFFAVRPEGSVSTLKIQRTERGDSAVYLCASSSNIAATDTQYFGPGTRLTVL.

The chain has TRBV30 and TRBJ2-1; D is perhaps TRBD2 (5 bases). The V and J ends lost 2 bases and 8 bases respectively, with 13 bases between them. The CDR3 contains 13 residues. The germline gives CDR1 GTSNPN, CDR2 SVGIG (reference sequence). CDR3 nucleotide sequence: TGTGCCTGGAGTTTAGGTCGTAGCGATGAGCAGTTCTTC. It encodes CAWSLGRSDEQFF. Full variable domain (outside the CDR3, taken from reference TRBV30 and TRBJ2-1): SQTIHQWPATLVQPVGSPLSLECTVEGTSNPNLYWYRQAAGRGLQLLFYSVGIGQISSEVPQNLSASRPQDRQFILSSKKLLLSDSGFYLCAWSLGRSDEQFFGPGTRLTVL.

The V call is TRBV2, the J call TRBJ2-7; 7 bases line up with TRBD1. CDR1 is SNHLY and CDR2 is FYNNEI in the germline V gene. This CDR3 comprises 13 residues. The V gene end was trimmed by 7 bases and the J gene end by 5 bases; junction bases not matched to a gene: 8. The CDR3 coding sequence is TGTGCCAGCAACCACGACAGGGTTAACGAGCAGTACTTC. It yields the protein CASNHDRVNEQYF. The complete variable domain, with remaining parts taken from reference TRBV2 and TRBJ2-7, reads EPEVTQTPSHQVTQMGQEVILRCVPISNHLYFYWYRQILGQKVEFLVSFYNNEISEKSEIFDDQFSVERPDGSNFTLKIRSTKLEDSAMYFCASNHDRVNEQYFGPGTRLTVT.

The chain links TRBV2 to TRBJ2-7, with D maybe TRBD1 (6 bases). The CDR3 runs 13 residues. The ends were cut back, 7 bases at V and 3 bases at J, with 13 bases in the middle. The germline V gene encodes CDR1 SNHLY and CDR2 FYNNEI. The CDR3 reads CASTRNRDYEQYF. The CDR3 DNA sequence: TGTGCCAGCACCCGTAACAGGGACTACGAGCAGTACTTC.

This clone appeared once. The chain recombines TRBV10-1 with TRBJ2-2, with TRBD2 identical over 8 bases. Trimming cost V 7 bases and J 0 bases; bases outside gene matches: 7. Germline-derived CDR1 and CDR2 are WNHNN and SYGVQD (reference sequence). This CDR3 is built from 16 residues. The CDR3 spells CASIYGRGANTGELFF. For the CDR3, the DNA is TGCGCCAGCATATACGGGCGGGGGGCGAACACCGGGGAGCTGTTTTTT.

CDR3 bases: TGTGCCAGCAGCTCTCGCCCCGGGGGGTCACCACCCGAATCCTACAATGAGCAGTTCTTC. It yields the protein CASSSRPGGSPPESYNEQFF. This rearrangement joins TRBV7-8 to TRBJ2-1, with 7 bases identical to TRBD2. In germline, CDR1 is SGHVS, CDR2 FQNEAQ. CDR3 length: 20 amino acids. Trimming removed 4 bases from V and 1 base from J; junction bases left unmatched: 19.

The chain couples TRBV7-2 to TRBJ2-5; 10 nucleotides agree with TRBD2. Per germline, CDR1 SGHTA and CDR2 FQGNSA. This CDR3 is 13 amino acids long. The junction had 4 bases not matched to a gene; V was cut back by 7 bases and J by 5 bases. CDR3 region: CASTPTSGETQYF. The CDR3 nucleotides are TGTGCCAGCACCCCGACTAGCGGGGAGACCCAGTACTTC.

The CDR3 bases are TGTGCCAGCAGCTTTAGTTTGACAGACTACGAGCAGTACTTC. It yields the protein CASSFSLTDYEQYF. The rearrangement links TRBV7-9 to TRBJ2-7; D is possibly TRBD1 (5 bases). The CDR3 covers 14 residues. The V and J ends lost 3 bases and 3 bases respectively, with 12 bases between them. Germline V CDR1 and CDR2: SEHNR, FQNEAQ (reference sequence).

The J gene is TRBJ2-1, the V gene TRBV2; tentative D call: TRBD2 (6 bases). Germline V gene sequence: CDR1 SNHLY, CDR2 FYNNEI. This CDR3 region has 12 residues. V lost 11 bases and J lost 5, with 13 bases in between. The CDR3: CAGGTENNEQFF. The DNA of the CDR3 is TGTGCCGGGGGGACCGAGAACAATGAGCAGTTCTTC.

V usage is TRBV29-1 and J usage is TRBJ2-7; possible D gene TRBD1, 6 bases. The germline CDR1 and CDR2 sequences are SQVTM and ANQGSEA. The CDR3 runs to 10 residues. V was shortened by 8 bases and J by 5 bases, with 10 bases between the two germline ends. CDR3 protein: CSPGGNEQYF. The CDR3 DNA follows: TGCAGCCCTGGGGGCAACGAGCAGTACTTC.

This chain joins TRBV2 and TRBJ1-4, with D unresolved. The V end was cut by 8 bases, the J end by 7 bases, with 14 bases between. The CDR3 has 13 amino acids. Germline loops: CDR1 SNHLY, CDR2 FYNNEI. The CDR3 DNA sequence: TGTGCCAGCGGTTCCCAGGAAGGTGAAAAACTGTTTTTT. Residues: CASGSQEGEKLFF.

This clone showed up just a few times. The gene calls are TRBV19 and TRBJ2-7; 8 nucleotides line up with TRBD1. After removal of 4 bases from V and 3 bases from J, the junction contained 5 bases not matched to a gene. Germline-derived CDR1 and CDR2 are LNHDA and SQIVND (reference sequence). The CDR3 is 14 residues long. CDR3 in DNA: TGTGCCAGTAGTAATGGACAGGGATTCTACGAGCAGTACTTC. Translated, it gives CASSNGQGFYEQYF.

The V gene is TRBV27, the J gene TRBJ2-7, with 10 nucleotides matching TRBD2. Losses at the gene ends were 4 bases for V and 0 bases for J; bases not matched to a gene: 9. The CDR3 runs 17 residues. CDR1 and CDR2 (germline): MNHEY, SMNVEV (reference sequence). Written as DNA, the CDR3 is TGTGCCAGCAGTTATGCCGGGGCTAGCGGGAGCTCCTACGAGCAGTACTTC. It specifies CASSYAGASGSSYEQYF.

The count of this clone is one. CDR3 residues: CSVEVLTSGGPEQYF. The CDR3 region has the DNA TGCAGCGTTGAAGTGTTAACTAGCGGGGGTCCGGAGCAGTACTTC. The genes are TRBV29-1 and TRBJ2-7; TRBD2 matches 11 bases. Germline V CDR1 and CDR2: SQVTM, ANQGSEA. V lost 1 base, J lost 7 bases, and 9 bases stayed unmatched. This CDR3 has 15 amino acids.

The chain combines TRBV18 with TRBJ2-7, with 9 bases fitting TRBD2. Looked up from germline, CDR1 is KGHSH and CDR2 is LQKENI. The CDR3 consists of 15 residues. J lost 5 bases, V lost 1 base, and 6 bases had no gene match. CDR3 DNA sequence: TGTGCCAGCTCACCACTGGAAGCGGGAGGCCACGAGCAGTACTTC. Translation: CASSPLEAGGHEQYF.

The chain employs TRBV7-9 and TRBJ2-5; D perhaps matches TRBD2 (5 bases). Germline V gene sequence: CDR1 SEHNR, CDR2 FQNEAQ (reference sequence). This CDR3 comprises 15 residues. V lost 7 bases and J lost 0, with 15 bases in between. Here the CDR3 reads CASNGRAEYQETQYF. The CDR3 coding sequence is TGTGCCAGCAACGGCCGAGCGGAGTACCAAGAGACCCAGTACTTC.

The rearrangement uses TRBV9 and TRBJ2-1; no definite D call. The CDR3 contains 16 residues. Deletions cut 0 bases from V and 4 bases from J, with 14 bases between. Germline V gives CDR1 SGDLS, CDR2 YYNGEE. CDR3 sequence reads: CASSVDGVPRYNEQFF. CDR3 in DNA: TGTGCCAGCAGCGTAGATGGAGTTCCGAGATACAATGAGCAGTTCTTC.

This clone occurred a few times. CDR3 in DNA: TGTGCCAGCAGCTTCCCTGGGACTAGCGGCGGGAATGAGCAGTTCTTC. This codes for CASSFPGTSGGNEQFF. The V and J genes are TRBV7-2 and TRBJ2-1; 11 bases are shared with TRBD2. Germline-derived CDR1 and CDR2 are SGHTA and FQGNSA. The V gene end was trimmed by 3 bases and the J gene end by 7 bases; junction bases not matched to a gene: 8. The CDR3 covers 16 residues. Filled out from reference TRBV7-2 and TRBJ2-1, the complete variable domain reads GAGVSQSPSNKVTEKGKDVELRCDPISGHTALYWYRQSLGQGLEFLIYFQGNSAPDKSGLPSDRFSAERTGGSVSTLTIQRTQQEDSAVYLCASSFPGTSGGNEQFFGPGTRLTVL.

The gene calls are TRBV2 and TRBJ1-5, with D unclear. The CDR3 is made up of 14 amino acids. Germline CDR1 and CDR2: SNHLY and FYNNEI. Trimming cost V 3 bases and J 8 bases, with 14 bases left between them. Written as DNA, the CDR3 is TGTGCCAGCAGTGAGGTGGGAGGCGAGGAGCCCCAGCATTTT. It yields the protein CASSEVGGEEPQHF.

J is TRBJ2-5 and V is TRBV5-6, with 7 positions matching TRBD1. The J call may be incorrect, as the DNA end agrees better with TRBJ2-7. CDR3 length: 14 amino acids. CDR1 is SGHDT, CDR2 YYEEEE, per germline. In DNA form, the CDR3 reads TGTGCCAGCAGCACGGACAGGTTCTCCTACGAGCAGTACTTC. This gives the protein CASSTDRFSYEQYF.

The chain joins TRBV7-9 to TRBJ2-5, with D uncertain. The CDR3 runs 12 residues. The germline V and J ends were trimmed by 4 bases and 0 bases, with 3 bases remaining between them. Per germline, CDR1 SEHNR and CDR2 FQNEAQ (reference sequence). The CDR3: CASSSYQETQYF. In nucleotides, the CDR3 is TGTGCCAGCAGCTCGTACCAAGAGACCCAGTACTTC. Drawing the rest from reference TRBV7-9 and TRBJ2-5, the complete variable domain is DTGVSQNPRHKITKRGQNVTFRCDPISEHNRLYWYRQTLGQGPEFLTYFQNEAQLEKSRLLSDRFSAERPKGSFSTLEIQRTEQGDSAMYLCASSSYQETQYFGPGTRLLVL.